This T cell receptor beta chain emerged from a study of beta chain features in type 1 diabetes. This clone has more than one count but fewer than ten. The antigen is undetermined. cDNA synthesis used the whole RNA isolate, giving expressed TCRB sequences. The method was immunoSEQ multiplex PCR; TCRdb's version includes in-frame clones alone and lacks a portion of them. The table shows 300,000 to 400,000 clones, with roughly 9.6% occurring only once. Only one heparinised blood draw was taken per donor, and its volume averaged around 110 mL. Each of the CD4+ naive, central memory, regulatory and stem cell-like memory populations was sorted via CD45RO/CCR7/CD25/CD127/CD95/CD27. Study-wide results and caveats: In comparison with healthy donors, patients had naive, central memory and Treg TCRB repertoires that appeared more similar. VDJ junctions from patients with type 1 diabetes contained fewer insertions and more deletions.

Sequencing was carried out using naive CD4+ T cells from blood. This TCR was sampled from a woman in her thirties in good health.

The CDR3 is CSVKQRGLYNEQFF. CDR3 in DNA: TGCAGCGTTAAGCAGCGGGGCCTTTACAATGAGCAGTTCTTC. This chain joins TRBV29-1 and TRBJ2-1; 7 bases agree with TRBD2. Losses at the gene ends were 5 bases for V and 4 bases for J; bases not matched to a gene: 8. The CDR3 runs 14 residues. Germline-derived CDR1 and CDR2 are SQVTM and ANQGSEA.